This T cell receptor (beta chain) originates from a study of CD4 and CD8 cells across lung adenocarcinoma regions. MiXCR, run by TCRdb on the PCR reads, gives a single entry per CDR3 protein. The sample consists of 20,000 to 25,000 distinct CDR3 sequences, about 50% of them appearing once. Donors had localized lung adenocarcinoma, a non-small cell lung cancer. This clonotype is a singleton in its sample. Germline CDR1 is ENHRY and CDR2 is SYGVKD. The CDR3 has 12 residues. This TCR derives from a female donor with lung adenocarcinoma. The CD4 and CD8 labels of this study may be unreliable. Sequences were obtained from CD8+ T cells from the center of a lung tumor. V and J are TRBV10-3 and TRBJ2-3; perhaps TRBD1 as D (6 bases). The tail of the sequence fits TRBJ2-7 better, so the J call may be wrong. CDR3 in amino acids: CAGGGGPDTQYF. The CDR3 DNA follows: TGTGCCGGGGGCGGTGGCCCAGATACGCAGTACTTC.